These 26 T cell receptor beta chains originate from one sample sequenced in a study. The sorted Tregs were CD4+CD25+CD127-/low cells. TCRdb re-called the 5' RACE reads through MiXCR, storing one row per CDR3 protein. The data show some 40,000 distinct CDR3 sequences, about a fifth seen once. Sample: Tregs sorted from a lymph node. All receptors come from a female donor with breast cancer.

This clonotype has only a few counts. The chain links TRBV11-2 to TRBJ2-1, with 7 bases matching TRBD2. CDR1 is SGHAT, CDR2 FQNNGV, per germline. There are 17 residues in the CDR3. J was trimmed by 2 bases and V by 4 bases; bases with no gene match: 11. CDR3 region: CASSSRPASGAYNEQFF. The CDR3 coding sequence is TGTGCCAGCAGCTCCCGCCCGGCCAGCGGGGCCTACAATGAGCAGTTCTTC.

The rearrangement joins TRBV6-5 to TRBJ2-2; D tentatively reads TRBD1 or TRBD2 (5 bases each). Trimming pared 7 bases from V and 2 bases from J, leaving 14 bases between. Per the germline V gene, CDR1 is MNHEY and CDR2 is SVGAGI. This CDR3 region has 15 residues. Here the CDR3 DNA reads TGTGCCAGCAATGCCGTTGGGGGAAACACCGGGGAGCTGTTTTTT. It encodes CASNAVGGNTGELFF.

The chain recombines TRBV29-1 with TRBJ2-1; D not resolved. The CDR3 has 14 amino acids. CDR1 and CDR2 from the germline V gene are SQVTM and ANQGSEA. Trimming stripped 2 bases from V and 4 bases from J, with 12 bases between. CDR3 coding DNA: TGCAGCGTTGAACCCGAGTCCCAGTACAATGAGCAGTTCTTC. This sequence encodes CSVEPESQYNEQFF.

The CDR3 DNA sequence: TGTGCCAGCAGCGCGAAAGGGACGAACATTCAGTACTTC. It encodes CASSAKGTNIQYF. V usage is TRBV5-6 and J usage is TRBJ2-4; tentatively, D is TRBD1 or TRBD2 (5 bases each). This CDR3 contains 13 residues. The V gene's germline CDR1 is SGHDT and CDR2 YYEEEE. V was shortened by 4 bases and J by 7 bases, with 12 bases between the two germline ends.

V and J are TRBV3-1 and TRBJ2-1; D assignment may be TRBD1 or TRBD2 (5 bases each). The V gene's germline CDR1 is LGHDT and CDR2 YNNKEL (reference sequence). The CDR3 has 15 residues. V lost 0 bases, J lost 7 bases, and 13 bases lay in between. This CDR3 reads CASSQDGGFGNEQFF. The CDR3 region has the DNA TGTGCCAGCAGCCAAGATGGGGGTTTTGGGAATGAGCAGTTCTTC.

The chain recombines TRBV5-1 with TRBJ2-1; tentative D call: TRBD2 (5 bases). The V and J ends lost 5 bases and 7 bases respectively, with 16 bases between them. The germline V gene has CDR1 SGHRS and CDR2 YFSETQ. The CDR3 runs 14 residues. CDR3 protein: CASRMEAARNEQFF. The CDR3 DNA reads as TGCGCCAGCAGAATGGAGGCCGCGCGAAATGAGCAGTTCTTC.

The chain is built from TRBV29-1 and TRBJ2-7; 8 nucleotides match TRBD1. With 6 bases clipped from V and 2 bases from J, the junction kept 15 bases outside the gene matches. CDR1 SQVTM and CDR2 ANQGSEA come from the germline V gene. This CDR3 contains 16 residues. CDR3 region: CSVKSLSGTGAYEQYF. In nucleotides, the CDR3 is TGCAGCGTGAAATCTCTATCCGGGACAGGCGCCTACGAGCAGTACTTC.

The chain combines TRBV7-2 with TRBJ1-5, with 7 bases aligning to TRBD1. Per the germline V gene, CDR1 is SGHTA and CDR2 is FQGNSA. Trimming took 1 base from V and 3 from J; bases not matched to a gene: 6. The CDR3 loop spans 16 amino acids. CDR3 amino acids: CASSLVSGGINQPQHF. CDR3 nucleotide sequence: TGTGCCAGCAGCTTAGTGTCAGGGGGAATCAATCAGCCCCAGCATTTT.

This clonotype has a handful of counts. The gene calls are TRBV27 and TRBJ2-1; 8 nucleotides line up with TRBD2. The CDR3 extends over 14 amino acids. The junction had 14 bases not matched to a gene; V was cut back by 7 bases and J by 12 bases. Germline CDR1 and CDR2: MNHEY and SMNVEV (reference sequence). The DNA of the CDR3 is TGTGCCAGCACCCCTTTGGGGCGGGAGGATCGGCAGTTCTTC. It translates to CASTPLGREDRQFF.

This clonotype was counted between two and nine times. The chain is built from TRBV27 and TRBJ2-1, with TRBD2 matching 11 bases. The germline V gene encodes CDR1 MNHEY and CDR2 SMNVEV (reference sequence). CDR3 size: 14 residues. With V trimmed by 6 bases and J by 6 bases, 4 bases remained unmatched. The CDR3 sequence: CASRPGLAANEQFF. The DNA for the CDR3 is TGTGCCAGCAGGCCGGGACTAGCGGCCAATGAGCAGTTCTTC.

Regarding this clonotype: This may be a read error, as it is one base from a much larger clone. CDR3 residues: CASSHPRGPGDEAFF. The CDR3 DNA reads as TGCGCCAGCAGCCACCCCAGGGGGCCCGGGGATGAAGCTTTCTTT. The V and J genes are TRBV4-1 and TRBJ1-1; 8 bases fit TRBD1. After removal of 3 bases from V and 7 bases from J, the junction contained 10 bases not matched to a gene. Per germline, CDR1 MGHRA and CDR2 YSYEKL. The CDR3 length is 15 residues.

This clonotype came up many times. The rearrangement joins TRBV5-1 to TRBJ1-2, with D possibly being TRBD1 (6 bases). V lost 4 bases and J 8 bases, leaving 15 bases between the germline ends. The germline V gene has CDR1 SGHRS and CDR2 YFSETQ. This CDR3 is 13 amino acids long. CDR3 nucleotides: TGCGCCAGCAGCATGGGGGGGCAGAGAGGCTACACCTTC. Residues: CASSMGGQRGYTF.

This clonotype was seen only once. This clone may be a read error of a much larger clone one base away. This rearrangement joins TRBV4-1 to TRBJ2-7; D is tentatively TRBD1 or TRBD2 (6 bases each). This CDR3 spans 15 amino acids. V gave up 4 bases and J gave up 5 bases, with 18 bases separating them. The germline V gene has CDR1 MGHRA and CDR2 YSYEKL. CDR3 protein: CASSRTWGAFDEQYF. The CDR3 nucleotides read TGCGCCAGCAGCCGGACGTGGGGGGCCTTCGACGAGCAGTACTTC.

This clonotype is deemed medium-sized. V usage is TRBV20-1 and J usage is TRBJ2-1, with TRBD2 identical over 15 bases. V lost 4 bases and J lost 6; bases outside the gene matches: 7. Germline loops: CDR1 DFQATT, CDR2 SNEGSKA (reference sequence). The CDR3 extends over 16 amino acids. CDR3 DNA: TGCAGTGCTACCCCCCCGGGACTAGCGGGAGGCAATGAGCAGTTCTTC. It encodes CSATPPGLAGGNEQFF.

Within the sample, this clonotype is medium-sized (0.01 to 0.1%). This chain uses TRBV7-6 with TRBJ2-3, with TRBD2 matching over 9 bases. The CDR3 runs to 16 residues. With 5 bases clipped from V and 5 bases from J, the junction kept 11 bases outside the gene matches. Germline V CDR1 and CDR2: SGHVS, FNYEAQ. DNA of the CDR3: TGTGCCAGCAGCCCCCTTATTAGCGGGAGTGGAGATACGCAGTATTTT. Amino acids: CASSPLISGSGDTQYF.

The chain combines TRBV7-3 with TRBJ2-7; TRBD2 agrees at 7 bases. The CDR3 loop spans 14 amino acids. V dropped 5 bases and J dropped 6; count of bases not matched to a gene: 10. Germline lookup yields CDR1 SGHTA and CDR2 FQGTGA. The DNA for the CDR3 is TGTGCCAGCAGCGCCTCTGGGGGGGGTGGCGAGCAGTACTTC. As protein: CASSASGGGGEQYF.

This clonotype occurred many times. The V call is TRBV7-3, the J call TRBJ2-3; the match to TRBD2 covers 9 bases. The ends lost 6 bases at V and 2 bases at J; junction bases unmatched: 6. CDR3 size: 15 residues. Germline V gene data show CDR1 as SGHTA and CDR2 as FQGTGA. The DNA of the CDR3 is TGTGCCAGCAGTGACGCGGGAGGGGTCACAGATACGCAGTATTTT. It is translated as CASSDAGGVTDTQYF.

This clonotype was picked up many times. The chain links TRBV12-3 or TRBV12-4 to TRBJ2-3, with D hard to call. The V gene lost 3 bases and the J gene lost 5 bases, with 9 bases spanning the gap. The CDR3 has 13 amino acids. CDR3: CASSLLGLDTQYF. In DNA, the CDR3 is TGTGCCAGCAGTTTGTTAGGGTTAGATACGCAGTATTTT.

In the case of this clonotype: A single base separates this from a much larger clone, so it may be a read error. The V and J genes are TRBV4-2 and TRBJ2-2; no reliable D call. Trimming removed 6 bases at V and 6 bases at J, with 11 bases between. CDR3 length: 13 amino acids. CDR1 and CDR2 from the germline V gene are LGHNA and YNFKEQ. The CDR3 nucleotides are TGTGCCAGCAGGCCCATGGAAGCCGGGGAGCTGTTTTTT. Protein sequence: CASRPMEAGELFF.

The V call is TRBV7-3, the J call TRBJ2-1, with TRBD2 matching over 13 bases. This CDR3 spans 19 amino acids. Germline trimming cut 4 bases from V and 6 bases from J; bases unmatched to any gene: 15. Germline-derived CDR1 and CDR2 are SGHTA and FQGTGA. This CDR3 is CASSSGGGLAGAGSNEQFF. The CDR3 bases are TGTGCCAGCAGCTCAGGAGGAGGACTAGCGGGAGCGGGCTCCAATGAGCAGTTCTTC.

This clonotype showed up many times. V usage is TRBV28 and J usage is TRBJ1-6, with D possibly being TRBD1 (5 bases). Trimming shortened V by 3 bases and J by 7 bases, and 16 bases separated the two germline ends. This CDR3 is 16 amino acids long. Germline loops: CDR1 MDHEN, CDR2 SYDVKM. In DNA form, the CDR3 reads TGTGCCAGCAGTTTTCTCGGGGGTAGAGACAATTCACCCCTCCACTTT. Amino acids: CASSFLGGRDNSPLHF.

Here the CDR3 DNA reads TGTGCCACCAGCAGAGATAGACAGCTTGCCTACAATGAGCAGTTCTTC. Its translation is CATSRDRQLAYNEQFF. The chain is built from TRBV15 and TRBJ2-1; possible D gene TRBD1, 5 bases. The length of the CDR3 is 16 residues. Germline assignment: CDR1 LNHNV and CDR2 YYDKDF (reference sequence). Deletions cut 0 bases from V and 2 bases from J, with 11 bases between.

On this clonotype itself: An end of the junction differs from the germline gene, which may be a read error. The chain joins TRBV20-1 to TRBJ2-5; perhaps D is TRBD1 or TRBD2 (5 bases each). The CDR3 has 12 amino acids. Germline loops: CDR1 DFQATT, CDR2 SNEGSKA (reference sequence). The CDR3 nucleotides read TGCGGTGCGTCCGGGGCCCAAGAGACCCAGTACTTC. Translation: CGASGAQETQYF.

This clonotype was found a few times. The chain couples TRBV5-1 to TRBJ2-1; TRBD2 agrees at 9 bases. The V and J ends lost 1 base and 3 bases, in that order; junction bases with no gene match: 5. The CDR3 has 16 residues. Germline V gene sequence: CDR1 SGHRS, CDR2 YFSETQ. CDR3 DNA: TGCGCCAGCAGCTTGAGGAGCGGGAGGCTCTACAATGAGCAGTTCTTC. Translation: CASSLRSGRLYNEQFF.

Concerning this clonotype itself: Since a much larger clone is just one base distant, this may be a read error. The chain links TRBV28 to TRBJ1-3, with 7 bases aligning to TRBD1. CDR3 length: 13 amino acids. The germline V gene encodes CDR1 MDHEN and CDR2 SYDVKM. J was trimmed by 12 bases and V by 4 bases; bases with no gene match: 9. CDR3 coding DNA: TGTGCCAGCAGTTGGGACAGTGGTTACATCATATATTTT. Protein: CASSWDSGYIIYF.

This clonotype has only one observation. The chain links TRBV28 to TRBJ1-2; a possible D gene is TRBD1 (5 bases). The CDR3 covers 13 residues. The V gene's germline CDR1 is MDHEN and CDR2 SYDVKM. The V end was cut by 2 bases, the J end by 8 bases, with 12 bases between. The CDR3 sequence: CASSLGRELGYTF. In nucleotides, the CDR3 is TGTGCCAGCAGTTTAGGCAGGGAATTGGGCTACACCTTC.